The clone carrying this T cell receptor beta chain was seen many times. Antigen specificity is unknown. This record comes from a study of beta chain features in type 1 diabetes. Every isolated RNA sample was fully reverse transcribed, so sequencing captured expressed TCRB transcripts. Naive, central memory and regulatory T cell samples averaged about 3.57 million reads. Here immunoSEQ multiplex PCR was the method, and the copy in TCRdb shows in-frame clones only, minus some. The sample holds 300,000 to 400,000 clones, 8% seen once. General study points: Type 1 diabetes patients showed a moderate but significant shortening of TCRB CDR3s in all four CD4+ subsets. Insertion counts at VDJ junctions were lower in type 1 diabetes patients, who also showed more deletions there.

Donors contributed one heparinised blood draw apiece, averaging approximately 100 mL. This TCR was recovered from a woman in her late teens or twenties in good health. Source material: central memory CD4+ T cells from blood.

For the CDR3, the DNA is TGTGCCAGCAGGTCGGGACAGGAAGTGGACGAGCAGTACTTC. This sequence encodes CASRSGQEVDEQYF. This chain joins TRBV28 and TRBJ2-7, with 8 bases aligning to TRBD1. With V trimmed by 6 bases and J by 5 bases, 9 bases remained unmatched. From germline, CDR1 is MDHEN and CDR2 SYDVKM. The CDR3 sequence is 14 residues long. Filled out from reference TRBV28 and TRBJ2-7, the complete variable domain reads DVKVTQSSRYLVKRTGEKVFLECVQDMDHENMFWYRQDPGLGLRLIYFSYDVKMKEKGDIPEGYSVSREKKERFSLILESASTNQTSMYLCASRSGQEVDEQYFGPGTRLTVT.